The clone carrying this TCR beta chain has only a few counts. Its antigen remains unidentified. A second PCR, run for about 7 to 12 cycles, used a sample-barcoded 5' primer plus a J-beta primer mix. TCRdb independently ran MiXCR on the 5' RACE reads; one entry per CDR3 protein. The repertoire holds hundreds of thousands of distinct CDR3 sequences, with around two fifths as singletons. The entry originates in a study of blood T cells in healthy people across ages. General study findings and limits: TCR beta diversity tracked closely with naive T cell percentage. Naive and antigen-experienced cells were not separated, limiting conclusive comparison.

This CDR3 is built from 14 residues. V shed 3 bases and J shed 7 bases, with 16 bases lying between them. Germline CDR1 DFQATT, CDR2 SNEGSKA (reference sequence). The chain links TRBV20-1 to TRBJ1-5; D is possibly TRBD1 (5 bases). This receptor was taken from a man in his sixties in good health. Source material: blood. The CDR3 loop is CSARSGQGQQPQHF. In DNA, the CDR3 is TGCAGTGCTAGGTCGGGGCAGGGTCAACAGCCCCAGCATTTT.